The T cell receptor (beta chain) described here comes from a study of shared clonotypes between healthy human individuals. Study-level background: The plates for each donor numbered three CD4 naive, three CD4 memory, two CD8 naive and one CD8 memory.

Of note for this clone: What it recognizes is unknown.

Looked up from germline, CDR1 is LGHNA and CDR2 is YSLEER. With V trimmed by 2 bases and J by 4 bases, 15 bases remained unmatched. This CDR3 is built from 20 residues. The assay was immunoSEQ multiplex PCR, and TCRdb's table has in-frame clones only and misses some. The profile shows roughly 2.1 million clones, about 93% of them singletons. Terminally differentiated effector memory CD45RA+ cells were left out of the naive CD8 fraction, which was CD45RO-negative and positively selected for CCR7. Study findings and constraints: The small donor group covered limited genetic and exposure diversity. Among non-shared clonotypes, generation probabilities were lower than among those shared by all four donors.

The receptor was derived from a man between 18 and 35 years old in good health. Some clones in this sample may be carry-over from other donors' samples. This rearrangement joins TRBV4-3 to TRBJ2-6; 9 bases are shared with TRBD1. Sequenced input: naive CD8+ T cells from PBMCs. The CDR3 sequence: CASSQYTIAGQGLGANVLTF. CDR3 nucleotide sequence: TGCGCCAGCAGCCAATACACCATCGCGGGACAGGGTTTAGGGGCCAACGTCCTGACTTTC.